This entry describes one T cell receptor (beta chain). Its antigen is still unknown. This entry belongs to a study of cytotoxic CD8 clonotypes in ibrutinib-treated CLL. Across the whole study: The study included 11 relapsed/refractory and under 16 treatment-naive patients; about 17 had IGHV unmutated disease.

Overall study results and limits: Once treatment began, public clonotypes, which were uncommon, contracted or stayed stable.

The CDR3 totals 14 residues. V lost 6 bases to trimming and J lost 5 bases; unmatched junction nucleotides: 6. The V gene's germline CDR1 is MDHEN and CDR2 SYDVKM. Using immunoSEQ multiplex PCR, the repertoire was profiled, and TCRdb retains in-frame clones only, with some absent. The sample includes fewer than 200,000 clones, less than 85% seen only once; the top ten take 3.5% to 5.5%. The receptor's source is a human donor with chronic lymphocytic leukemia. Here the sequenced sample was PBMCs, taken after 24 months of ibrutinib treatment. The chain employs TRBV28 and TRBJ1-3; 8 bases fit TRBD1. The CDR3 spells CASSRQGRRNTIYF. The CDR3 region has the DNA TGTGCCAGCAGCCGACAGGGGAGGCGAAACACCATATATTTT.